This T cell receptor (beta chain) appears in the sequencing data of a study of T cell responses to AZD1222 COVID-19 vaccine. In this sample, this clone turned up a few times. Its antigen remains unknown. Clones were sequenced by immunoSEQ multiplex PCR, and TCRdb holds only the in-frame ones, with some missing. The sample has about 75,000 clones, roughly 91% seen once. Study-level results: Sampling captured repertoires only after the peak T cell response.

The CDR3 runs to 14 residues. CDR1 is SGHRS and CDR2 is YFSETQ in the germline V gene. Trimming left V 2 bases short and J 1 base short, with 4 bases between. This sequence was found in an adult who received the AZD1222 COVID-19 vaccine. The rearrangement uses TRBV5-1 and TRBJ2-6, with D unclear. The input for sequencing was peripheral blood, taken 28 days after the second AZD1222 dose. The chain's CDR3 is CASSFNSGANVLTF. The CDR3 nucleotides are TGCGCCAGCAGCTTTAATTCTGGGGCCAACGTCCTGACTTTC.